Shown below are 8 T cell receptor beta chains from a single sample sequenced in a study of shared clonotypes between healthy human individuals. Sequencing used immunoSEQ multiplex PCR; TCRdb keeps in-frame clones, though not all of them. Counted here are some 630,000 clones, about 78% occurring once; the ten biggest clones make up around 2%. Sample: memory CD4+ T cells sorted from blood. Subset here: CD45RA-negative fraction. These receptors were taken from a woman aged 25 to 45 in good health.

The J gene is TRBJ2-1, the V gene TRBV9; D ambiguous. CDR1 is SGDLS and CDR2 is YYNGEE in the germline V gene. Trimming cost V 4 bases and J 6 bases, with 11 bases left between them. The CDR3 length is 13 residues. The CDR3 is CASSPSTLNEQFF. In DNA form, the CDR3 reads TGTGCCAGCAGCCCATCAACCCTCAATGAGCAGTTCTTC.

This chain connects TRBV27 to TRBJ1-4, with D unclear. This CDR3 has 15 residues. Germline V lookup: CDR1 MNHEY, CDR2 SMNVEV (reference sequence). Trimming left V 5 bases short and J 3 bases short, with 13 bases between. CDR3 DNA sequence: TGTGCCAGCAGTCCCCGAATTGGCGCTAATGAAAAACTGTTTTTT. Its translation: CASSPRIGANEKLFF. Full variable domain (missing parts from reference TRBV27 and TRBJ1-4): EAQVTQNPRYLITVTGKKLTVTCSQNMNHEYMSWYRQDPGLGLRQIYYSMNVEVTDKGDVPEGYKVSRKEKRNFPLILESPSPNQTSLYFCASSPRIGANEKLFFGSGTQLSVL.

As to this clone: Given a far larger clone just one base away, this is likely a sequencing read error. The CDR3 DNA reads as TGTGCCATCAGCGCTAGCTGGACAGGCTCTGGAAACACCATATATTTT. Amino acids: CAISASWTGSGNTIYF. J is TRBJ1-3 and V is TRBV11-1, with 7 bases fitting TRBD1. CDR1 and CDR2 from the germline V gene are SGHAT and FQDESV (reference sequence). CDR3 length equals 16 residues.

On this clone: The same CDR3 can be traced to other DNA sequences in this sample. The CDR3 region is CASSPPGQGNYGYTF. The CDR3 region has the DNA TGTGCCAGCAGTCCTCCGGGGCAGGGTAACTATGGCTACACCTTC. The V and J genes are TRBV27 and TRBJ1-2, with D perhaps matching TRBD1 (5 bases). This CDR3 is 15 amino acids long. V shed 5 bases and J shed 1 base, with 14 bases lying between them. From germline, CDR1 is MNHEY and CDR2 SMNVEV (reference sequence).

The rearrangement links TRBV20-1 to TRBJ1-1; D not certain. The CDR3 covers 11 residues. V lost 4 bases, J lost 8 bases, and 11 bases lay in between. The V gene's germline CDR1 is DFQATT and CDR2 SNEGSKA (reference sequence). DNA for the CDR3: TGCAGTGCTACCCGGGAGGTGGAAGCTTTCTTT. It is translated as CSATREVEAFF.

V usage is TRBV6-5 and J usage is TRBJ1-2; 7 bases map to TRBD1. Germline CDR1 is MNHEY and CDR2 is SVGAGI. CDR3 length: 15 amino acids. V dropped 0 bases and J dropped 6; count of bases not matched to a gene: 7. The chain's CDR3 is CASSYSIQGVDGYTF. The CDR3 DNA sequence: TGTGCCAGCAGTTACTCGATTCAGGGGGTGGATGGCTACACCTTC.

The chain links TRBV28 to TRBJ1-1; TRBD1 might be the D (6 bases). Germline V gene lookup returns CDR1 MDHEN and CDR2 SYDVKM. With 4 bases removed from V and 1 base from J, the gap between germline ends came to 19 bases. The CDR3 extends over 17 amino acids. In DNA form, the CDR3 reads TGTGCCAGCAGTTCACCAGGACAGTGGATTTCGAACACTGAAGCTTTCTTT. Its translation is CASSSPGQWISNTEAFF.

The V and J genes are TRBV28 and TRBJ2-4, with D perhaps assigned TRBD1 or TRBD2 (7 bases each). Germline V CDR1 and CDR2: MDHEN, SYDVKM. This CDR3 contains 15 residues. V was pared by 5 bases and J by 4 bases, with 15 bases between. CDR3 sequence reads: CASSPTGEGKNIQYF. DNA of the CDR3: TGTGCCAGCAGTCCCACAGGGGAGGGAAAAAACATTCAGTACTTC.